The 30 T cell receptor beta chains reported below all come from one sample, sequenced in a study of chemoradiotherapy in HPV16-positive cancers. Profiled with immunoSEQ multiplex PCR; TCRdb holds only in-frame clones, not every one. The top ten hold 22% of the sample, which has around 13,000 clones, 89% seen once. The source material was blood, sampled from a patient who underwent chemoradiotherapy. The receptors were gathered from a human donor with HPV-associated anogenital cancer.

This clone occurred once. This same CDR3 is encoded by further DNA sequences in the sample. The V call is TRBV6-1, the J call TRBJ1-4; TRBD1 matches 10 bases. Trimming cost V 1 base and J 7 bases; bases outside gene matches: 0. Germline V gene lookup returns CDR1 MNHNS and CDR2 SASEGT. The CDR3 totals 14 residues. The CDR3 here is CASSEGQGAEKLFF. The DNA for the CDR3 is TGTGCCAGCAGTGAAGGACAGGGGGCTGAAAAACTGTTTTTT.

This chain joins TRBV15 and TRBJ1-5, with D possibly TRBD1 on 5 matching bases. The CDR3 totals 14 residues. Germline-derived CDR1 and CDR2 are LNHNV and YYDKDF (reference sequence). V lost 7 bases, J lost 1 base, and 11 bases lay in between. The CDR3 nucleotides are TGTGCCACCATTCGCCGGGGGAGCAATCAGCCCCAGCATTTT. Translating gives CATIRRGSNQPQHF.

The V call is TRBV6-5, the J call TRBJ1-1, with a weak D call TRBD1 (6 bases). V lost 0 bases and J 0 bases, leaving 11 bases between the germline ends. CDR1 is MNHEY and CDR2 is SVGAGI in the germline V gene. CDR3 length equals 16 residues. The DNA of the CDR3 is TGTGCCAGCAGTTACTCCCGGGGGGCTATGAACACTGAAGCTTTCTTT. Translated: CASSYSRGAMNTEAFF.

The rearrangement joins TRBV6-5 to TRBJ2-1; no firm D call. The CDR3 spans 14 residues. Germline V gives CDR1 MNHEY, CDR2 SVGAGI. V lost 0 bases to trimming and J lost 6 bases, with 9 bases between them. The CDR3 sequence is CASSYSNSRNEQFF. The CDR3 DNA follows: TGTGCCAGCAGTTACTCGAACAGTCGCAATGAGCAGTTCTTC.

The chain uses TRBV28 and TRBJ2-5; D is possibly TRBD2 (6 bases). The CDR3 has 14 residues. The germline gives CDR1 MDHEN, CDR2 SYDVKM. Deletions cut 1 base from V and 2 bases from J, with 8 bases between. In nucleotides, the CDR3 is TGTGCCAGCAGTTTATATGGGGGGCAAGAGACCCAGTACTTC. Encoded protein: CASSLYGGQETQYF.

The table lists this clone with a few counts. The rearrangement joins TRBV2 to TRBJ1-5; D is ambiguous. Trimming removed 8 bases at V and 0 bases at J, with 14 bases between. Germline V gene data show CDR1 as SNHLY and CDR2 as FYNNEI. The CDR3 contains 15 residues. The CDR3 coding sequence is TGTGCCAGCCGAGGGCAGCTACTTAGCAATCAGCCCCAGCATTTT. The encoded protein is CASRGQLLSNQPQHF.

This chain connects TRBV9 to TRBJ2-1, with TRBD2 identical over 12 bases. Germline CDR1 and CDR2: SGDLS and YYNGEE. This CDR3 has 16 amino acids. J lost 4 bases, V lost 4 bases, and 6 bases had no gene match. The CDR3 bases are TGTGCCAGCAGCAAAAGGACTAGCGGGATTTACAATGAGCAGTTCTTC. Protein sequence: CASSKRTSGIYNEQFF.

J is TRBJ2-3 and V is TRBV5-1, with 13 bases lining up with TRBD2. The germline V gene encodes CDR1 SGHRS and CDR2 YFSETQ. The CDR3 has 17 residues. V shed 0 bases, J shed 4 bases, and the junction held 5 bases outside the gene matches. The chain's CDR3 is CASSLGTSGSKADTQYF. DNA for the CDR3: TGCGCCAGCAGCTTGGGGACTAGCGGGAGTAAGGCAGATACGCAGTATTTT.

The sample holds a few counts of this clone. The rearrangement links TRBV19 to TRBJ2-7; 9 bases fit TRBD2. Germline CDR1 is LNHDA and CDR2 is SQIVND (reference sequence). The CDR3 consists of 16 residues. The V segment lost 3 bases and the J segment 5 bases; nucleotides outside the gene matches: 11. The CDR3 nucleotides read TGTGCCAGTAGTATGCGGGGGGGCCACGGGGTCGACGAGCAGTACTTC. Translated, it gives CASSMRGGHGVDEQYF.

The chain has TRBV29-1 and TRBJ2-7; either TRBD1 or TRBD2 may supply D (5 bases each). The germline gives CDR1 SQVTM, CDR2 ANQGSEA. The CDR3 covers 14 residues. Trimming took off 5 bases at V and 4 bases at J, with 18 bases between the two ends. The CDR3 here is CSVSGTQTLYEQYF. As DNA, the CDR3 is TGCAGCGTTTCCGGGACCCAGACATTATACGAGCAGTACTTC.

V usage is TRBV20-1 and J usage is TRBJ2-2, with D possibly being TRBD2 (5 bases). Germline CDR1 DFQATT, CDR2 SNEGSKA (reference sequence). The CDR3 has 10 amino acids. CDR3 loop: CTAGLGELFF. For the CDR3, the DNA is TGCACCGCGGGTCTGGGGGAGCTGTTTTTT.

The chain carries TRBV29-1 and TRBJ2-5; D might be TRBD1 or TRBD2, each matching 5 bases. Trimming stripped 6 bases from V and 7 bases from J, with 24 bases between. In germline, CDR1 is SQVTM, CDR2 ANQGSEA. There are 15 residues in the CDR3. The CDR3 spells CSVRGFDRPFVTQYF. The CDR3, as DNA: TGCAGCGTCCGGGGTTTCGACAGACCCTTCGTGACCCAGTACTTC.

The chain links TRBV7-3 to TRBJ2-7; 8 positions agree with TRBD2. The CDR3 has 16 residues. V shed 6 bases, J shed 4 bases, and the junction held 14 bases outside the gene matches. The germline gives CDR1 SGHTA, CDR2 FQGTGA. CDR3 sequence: CASSNYTPGLGYEQYF. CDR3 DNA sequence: TGTGCCAGCAGTAATTATACCCCGGGACTAGGGTACGAGCAGTACTTC.

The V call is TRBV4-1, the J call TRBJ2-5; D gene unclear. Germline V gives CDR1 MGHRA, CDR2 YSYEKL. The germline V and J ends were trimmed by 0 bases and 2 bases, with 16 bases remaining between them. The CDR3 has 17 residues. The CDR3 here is CASSQDRSAAYQETQYF. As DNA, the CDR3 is TGCGCCAGCAGCCAAGATCGGTCGGCAGCGTATCAAGAGACCCAGTACTTC.

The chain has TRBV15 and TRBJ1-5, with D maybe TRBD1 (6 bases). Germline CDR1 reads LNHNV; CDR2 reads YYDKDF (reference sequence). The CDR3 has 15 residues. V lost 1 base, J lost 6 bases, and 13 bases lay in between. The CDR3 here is CATSRGAGESQPQHF. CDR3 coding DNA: TGTGCCACCAGCAGAGGAGCAGGGGAAAGTCAGCCCCAGCATTTT.

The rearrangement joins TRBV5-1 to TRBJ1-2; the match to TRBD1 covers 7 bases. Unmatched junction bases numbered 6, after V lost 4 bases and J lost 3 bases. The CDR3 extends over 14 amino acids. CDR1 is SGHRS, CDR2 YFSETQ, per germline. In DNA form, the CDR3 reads TGCGCCAGCAGCAGAGGACAGGAATACTATGGCTACACCTTC. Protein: CASSRGQEYYGYTF.

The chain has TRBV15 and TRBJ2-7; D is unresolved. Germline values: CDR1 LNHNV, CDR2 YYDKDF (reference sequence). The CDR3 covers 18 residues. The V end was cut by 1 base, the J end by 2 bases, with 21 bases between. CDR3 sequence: CATSRGGPSSKPTYEQYF. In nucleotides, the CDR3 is TGTGCCACCAGCAGAGGGGGTCCAAGCAGTAAGCCCACCTACGAGCAGTACTTC.

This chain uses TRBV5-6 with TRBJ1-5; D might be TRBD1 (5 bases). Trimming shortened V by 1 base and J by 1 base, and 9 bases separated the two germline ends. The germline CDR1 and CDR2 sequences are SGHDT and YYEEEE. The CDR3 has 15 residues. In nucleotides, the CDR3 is TGTGCCAGCAGCTTGACGGGGGTAAGCAATCAGCCCCAGCATTTT. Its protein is CASSLTGVSNQPQHF.

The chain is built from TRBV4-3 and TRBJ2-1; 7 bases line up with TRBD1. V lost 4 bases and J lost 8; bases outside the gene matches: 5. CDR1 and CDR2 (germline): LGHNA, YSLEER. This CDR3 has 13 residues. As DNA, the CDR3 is TGCGCCAGCAGCCTAGCAGGGGGTGATGAGCAGTTCTTC. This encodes CASSLAGGDEQFF.

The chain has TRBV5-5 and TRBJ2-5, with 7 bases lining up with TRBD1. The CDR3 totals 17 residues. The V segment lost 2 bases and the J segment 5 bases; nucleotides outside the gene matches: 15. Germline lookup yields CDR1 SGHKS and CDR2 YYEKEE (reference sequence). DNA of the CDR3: TGTGCCAGCAGCTTAATTGGAGAGGGGGCAGCTGGGGAGACCCAGTACTTC. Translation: CASSLIGEGAAGETQYF.

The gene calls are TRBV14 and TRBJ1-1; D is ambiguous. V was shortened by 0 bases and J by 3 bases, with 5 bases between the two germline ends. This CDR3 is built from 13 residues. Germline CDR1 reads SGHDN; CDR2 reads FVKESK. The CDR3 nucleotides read TGTGCCAGCAGCCAAGAAGGGCACACTGAAGCTTTCTTT. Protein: CASSQEGHTEAFF.

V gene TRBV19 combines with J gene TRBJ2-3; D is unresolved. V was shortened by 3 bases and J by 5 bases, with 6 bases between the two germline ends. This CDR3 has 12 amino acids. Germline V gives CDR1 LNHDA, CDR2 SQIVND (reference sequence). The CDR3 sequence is CASSMARDTQYF. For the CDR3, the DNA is TGTGCCAGTAGTATGGCCCGAGATACGCAGTATTTT. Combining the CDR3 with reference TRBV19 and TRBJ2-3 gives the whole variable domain DGGITQSPKYLFRKEGQNVTLSCEQNLNHDAMYWYRQDPGQGLRLIYYSQIVNDFQKGDIAEGYSVSREKKESFPLTVTSAQKNPTAFYLCASSMARDTQYFGPGTRLTVL.

Written as DNA, the CDR3 is TGCAGTGCTAGGAAAAGTACTGAGCAGTTCTTC. Protein: CSARKSTEQFF. This chain uses TRBV20-1 with TRBJ2-1; D is unresolved. Germline CDR1 DFQATT, CDR2 SNEGSKA (reference sequence). There are 11 residues in the CDR3. V was trimmed by 3 bases and J by 9 bases, leaving 9 bases between them.

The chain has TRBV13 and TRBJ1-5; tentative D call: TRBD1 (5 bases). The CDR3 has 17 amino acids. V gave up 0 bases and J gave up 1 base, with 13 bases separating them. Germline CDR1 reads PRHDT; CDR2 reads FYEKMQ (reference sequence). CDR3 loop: CASSLGRGSLSNQPQHF. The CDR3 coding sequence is TGTGCCAGCAGCTTAGGGAGGGGTTCGTTAAGCAATCAGCCCCAGCATTTT. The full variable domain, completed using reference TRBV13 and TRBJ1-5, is AAGVIQSPRHLIKEKRETATLKCYPIPRHDTVYWYQQGPGQDPQFLISFYEKMQSDKGSIPDRFSAQQFSDYHSELNMSSLELGDSALYFCASSLGRGSLSNQPQHFGDGTRLSIL.

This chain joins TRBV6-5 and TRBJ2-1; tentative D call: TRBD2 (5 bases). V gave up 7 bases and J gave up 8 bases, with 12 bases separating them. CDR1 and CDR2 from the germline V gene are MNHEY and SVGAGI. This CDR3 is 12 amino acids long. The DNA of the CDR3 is TGTGCCAGCAATCCGCCCGGGGATGAGCAGTTCTTC. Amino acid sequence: CASNPPGDEQFF.

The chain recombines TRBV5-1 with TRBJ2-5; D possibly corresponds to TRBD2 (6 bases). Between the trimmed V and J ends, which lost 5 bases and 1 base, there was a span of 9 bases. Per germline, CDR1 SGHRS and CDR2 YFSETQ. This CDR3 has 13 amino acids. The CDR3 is CASRRGAQETQYF. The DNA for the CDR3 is TGCGCCAGCAGGCGCGGGGCCCAAGAGACCCAGTACTTC.

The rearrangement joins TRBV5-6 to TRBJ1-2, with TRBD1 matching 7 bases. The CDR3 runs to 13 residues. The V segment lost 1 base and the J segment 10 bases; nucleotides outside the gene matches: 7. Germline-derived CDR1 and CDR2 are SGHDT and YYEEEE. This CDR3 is CASSLLTGEVYTF. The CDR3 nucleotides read TGTGCCAGCAGCTTGCTAACAGGGGAAGTCTACACCTTC.

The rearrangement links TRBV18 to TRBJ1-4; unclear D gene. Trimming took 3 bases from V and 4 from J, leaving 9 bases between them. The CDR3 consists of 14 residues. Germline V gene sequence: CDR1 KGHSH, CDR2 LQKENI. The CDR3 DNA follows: TGTGCCAGCTCACCGGAACAGAGTAATGAAAAACTGTTTTTT. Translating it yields CASSPEQSNEKLFF.

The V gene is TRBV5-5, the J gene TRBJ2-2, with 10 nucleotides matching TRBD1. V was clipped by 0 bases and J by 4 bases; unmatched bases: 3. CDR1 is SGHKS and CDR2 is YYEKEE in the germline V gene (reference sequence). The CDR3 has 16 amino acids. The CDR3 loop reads CASSLGDRGCTGELFF. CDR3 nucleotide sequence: TGTGCCAGCAGCTTGGGGGACAGGGGTTGCACCGGGGAGCTGTTTTTT.

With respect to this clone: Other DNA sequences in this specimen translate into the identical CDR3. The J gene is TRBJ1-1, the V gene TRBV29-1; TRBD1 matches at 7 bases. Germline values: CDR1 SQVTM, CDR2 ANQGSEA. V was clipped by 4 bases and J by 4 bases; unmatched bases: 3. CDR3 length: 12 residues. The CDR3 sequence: CSVARQGTEAFF. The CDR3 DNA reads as TGCAGCGTTGCCCGACAGGGCACTGAAGCTTTCTTT.